This T cell receptor beta chain is from a study of radiotherapy plus CTLA-4 blockade in lung cancer. The wider study: Objective responses were recorded in about 18% of patients, with disease control recorded in 25% to 35%.

The study's findings and limits: Radiotherapy with ipilimumab was followed by blood expansion of tumor-derived clones. Early shifts in blood T cell clones, with interferon-beta, reportedly predicted response best.

The CDR3 totals 17 residues. The trim removed 4 bases at V and 0 bases at J, leaving 10 bases unmatched. Germline CDR1 reads LNHDA; CDR2 reads SQIVND (reference sequence). Turning to this clone: The antigen remains unidentified.

Focal radiation and CTLA-4 blockade (ipilimumab) were tested in chemo-refractory metastatic non-small-cell lung cancer patients. TCRdb's table, derived via immunoSEQ multiplex PCR, lists solely in-frame clones and lacks some. Among around 95,000 clones listed, 83% were seen once. The chain uses TRBV19 and TRBJ2-3, with 7 bases that match TRBD1. The receptor's source is a human donor with non-small cell lung cancer who had stable disease on radiotherapy plus ipilimumab. Sequenced material: peripheral blood, taken from a patient treated with radiotherapy plus ipilimumab. In DNA form, the CDR3 reads TGTGCCAGTAGTAACCGGGACAGAGCAACTAGCACAGATACGCAGTATTTT. This translates into CASSNRDRATSTDTQYF.